Presented here are 19 T cell receptor beta chains from one specimen sequenced in a study of shared T cell receptors in the human thymus. Sequencing was performed with immunoSEQ multiplex PCR; in TCRdb, only in-frame clones are kept and a portion is missing. This table holds about 500,000 clones, approximately 78% found once. These data also featured in a second study, about human thymus T cells.

The sequenced material came from thymocytes. All receptors derive from a boy younger than two with a congenital heart defect.

The rearrangement uses TRBV2 and TRBJ2-2; perhaps TRBD1 as D (5 bases). This CDR3 region has 19 residues. CDR1 is SNHLY and CDR2 is FYNNEI in the germline V gene. Trimming shortened V by 1 base and J by 1 base, and 19 bases separated the two germline ends. The CDR3 spells CASSEGVTAQGLNTGELFF. In DNA form, the CDR3 reads TGTGCCAGCAGTGAAGGAGTTACGGCTCAGGGCCTGAACACCGGGGAGCTGTTTTTT.

This clone occurred once. The V and J genes are TRBV6-5 and TRBJ1-1; D not resolved. Germline CDR1 is MNHEY and CDR2 is SVGAGI. The V gene lost 4 bases and the J gene lost 2 bases, with 17 bases spanning the gap. The CDR3 has 16 residues. The CDR3 DNA reads as TGTGCCAGCAGTTCCCTAGAGACGCCCCCCAACACTGAAGCTTTCTTT. It encodes CASSSLETPPNTEAFF.

The gene calls are TRBV19 and TRBJ2-4; 8 bases agree with TRBD1. Germline loops: CDR1 LNHDA, CDR2 SQIVND (reference sequence). Trimming took 6 bases from V and 8 from J; bases not matched to a gene: 12. The CDR3 is made up of 15 amino acids. CDR3 sequence: CASRETGVQGDIQYF. The CDR3 region has the DNA TGTGCCAGTAGGGAGACAGGGGTGCAAGGTGACATTCAGTACTTC.

J is TRBJ2-7 and V is TRBV6-1, with D possibly matching TRBD1 (5 bases). The CDR3 is 15 residues long. The V gene's germline CDR1 is MNHNS and CDR2 SASEGT. V shed 2 bases and J shed 0 bases, with 11 bases lying between them. The CDR3 nucleotides are TGTGCCAGCAGTGAAACCCACAGGTCCTCCTACGAGCAGTACTTC. This sequence encodes CASSETHRSSYEQYF.

The chain couples TRBV10-3 to TRBJ2-5, with 10 bases that match TRBD2. The J call may not be correct, given that the DNA end is closer to TRBJ2-7. The CDR3 loop spans 14 amino acids. CDR1 is ENHRY and CDR2 is SYGVKD in the germline V gene. The CDR3 spells CAINRAGGGNEQYF. The CDR3 nucleotides are TGTGCCATCAACCGAGCGGGAGGGGGAAACGAGCAGTACTTC.

The chain carries TRBV19 and TRBJ2-1; TRBD2 matches at 10 bases. The germline V gene has CDR1 LNHDA and CDR2 SQIVND (reference sequence). The CDR3 extends over 14 amino acids. V lost 7 bases to trimming and J lost 6 bases; unmatched junction nucleotides: 6. The DNA of the CDR3 is TGTGCCAGTATCCCTAGCGGGAGATCCAATGAGCAGTTCTTC. Its protein is CASIPSGRSNEQFF.

This clone was observed a few times. The rearrangement links TRBV11-2 to TRBJ2-7; tentatively, D is TRBD1 (7 bases). Germline assignment: CDR1 SGHAT and CDR2 FQNNGV. CDR3 length: 15 amino acids. V dropped 4 bases and J dropped 2 bases, with 15 bases sitting between them. The CDR3 spells CASSSRDRNTYEQYF. CDR3 bases: TGTGCCAGCAGCTCGCGGGACAGAAATACCTACGAGCAGTACTTC.

The V gene is TRBV5-6, the J gene TRBJ2-7; TRBD1 matches at 8 bases. The J segment lost 1 base and the V segment lost 3 bases, leaving 6 bases of the junction unmatched. Per germline, CDR1 SGHDT and CDR2 YYEEEE. The CDR3 extends over 15 amino acids. CDR3 sequence reads: CASSSTGVRSYEQYF. As DNA, the CDR3 is TGTGCCAGCAGCTCGACAGGGGTCCGGTCCTACGAGCAGTACTTC.

The chain is built from TRBV18 and TRBJ1-2; D ambiguous. Germline V CDR1 and CDR2: KGHSH, LQKENI. This CDR3 contains 12 residues. Trimming left V 2 bases short and J 8 bases short, with 9 bases between. The CDR3 loop is CASSPMRFGYTF. The CDR3 bases are TGTGCCAGCTCACCAATGAGGTTCGGCTACACCTTC.

The J gene is TRBJ2-1, the V gene TRBV7-9; maybe TRBD2 (5 bases). The CDR3 has 18 residues. CDR1 is SEHNR, CDR2 FQNEAQ, per germline (reference sequence). V was cut by 0 bases and J by 5 bases, with 20 bases left in between. CDR3 nucleotide sequence: TGTGCCAGCAGCTTAGCTCCCTTCCAGCGGAGACGGGACAATGAGCAGTTCTTC. This sequence encodes CASSLAPFQRRRDNEQFF.

The chain carries TRBV5-1 and TRBJ2-7, with D perhaps matching TRBD2 (5 bases). Germline V CDR1 and CDR2: SGHRS, YFSETQ. This CDR3 has 15 amino acids. The V and J ends lost 0 bases and 5 bases respectively, with 15 bases between them. CDR3 residues: CASSLESRGIHEQYF. Here the CDR3 DNA reads TGCGCCAGCAGCTTGGAGAGCAGAGGGATCCACGAGCAGTACTTC.

This sequence joins TRBV5-1 and TRBJ2-7; maybe TRBD2 (5 bases). V was trimmed by 2 bases and J by 2 bases, leaving 17 bases between them. Germline assignment: CDR1 SGHRS and CDR2 YFSETQ. The length of the CDR3 is 16 residues. CDR3 sequence: CASSLGRGRTTYEQYF. The CDR3 nucleotides read TGCGCCAGCAGCTTAGGTCGAGGGCGTACTACCTACGAGCAGTACTTC.

The J gene is TRBJ2-2, the V gene TRBV29-1; D may be TRBD2 (5 bases). The ends were cut back, 7 bases at V and 2 bases at J, with 11 bases in the middle. CDR1 and CDR2 (germline): SQVTM, ANQGSEA. The CDR3 has 13 amino acids. The CDR3 here is CSARGRNTGELFF. The CDR3 DNA is TGCAGCGCCCGGGGTCGTAACACCGGGGAGCTGTTTTTT.

V is TRBV11-3 and J is TRBJ2-1, with 10 bases lining up with TRBD2. This CDR3 is 19 amino acids long. The J segment lost 3 bases and the V segment lost 6 bases, leaving 17 bases of the junction unmatched. Germline lookup yields CDR1 SGHNT and CDR2 YENEEA. The CDR3 sequence is CASREVQREGKGVYNEQFF. The CDR3 DNA is TGTGCCAGCAGGGAGGTCCAGCGGGAGGGAAAAGGGGTCTACAATGAGCAGTTCTTC. Variable domain in full (rest from reference TRBV11-3 and TRBJ2-1): EAGVVQSPRYKIIEKKQPVAFWCNPISGHNTLYWYLQNLGQGPELLIRYENEEAVDDSQLPKDRFSAERLKGVDSTLKIQPAELGDSAVYLCASREVQREGKGVYNEQFFGPGTRLTVL.

The gene calls are TRBV7-2 and TRBJ2-7; weak D call: TRBD2 (6 bases). Germline CDR1 is SGHTA and CDR2 is FQGNSA. V lost 5 bases and J 6 bases, leaving 17 bases between the germline ends. There are 14 residues in the CDR3. The CDR3 loop reads CASSPLRRECEQYF. Written as DNA, the CDR3 is TGTGCCAGCAGCCCGCTTCGACGGGAGTGCGAGCAGTACTTC.

The rearrangement joins TRBV6-1 to TRBJ2-7; 8 bases match TRBD1. Germline values: CDR1 MNHNS, CDR2 SASEGT. Trimming cost V 1 base and J 2 bases; bases outside gene matches: 10. CDR3 length equals 17 residues. CDR3 in DNA: TGTGCCAGCAGTGAAGGGGGCCAGGGGGCCGCCGCCTACGAGCAGTACTTC. It translates to CASSEGGQGAAAYEQYF.

The CDR3 DNA sequence: TGCGCCAGCAGCCAAGAGGGCCCCCGGGACTACAATGAGCAGTTCTTC. As protein: CASSQEGPRDYNEQFF. The chain carries TRBV4-3 and TRBJ2-1; D might be TRBD2 (5 bases). Germline V lookup: CDR1 LGHNA, CDR2 YSLEER. The CDR3 runs 16 residues. V dropped 0 bases and J dropped 3 bases, with 12 bases sitting between them.

The chain carries TRBV2 and TRBJ2-3; possibly TRBD2 for D (5 bases). The V and J ends lost 3 bases and 1 base respectively, with 8 bases between them. Looked up from germline, CDR1 is SNHLY and CDR2 is FYNNEI. The CDR3 totals 14 residues. The CDR3 region is CASSEFSGTDTQYF. The CDR3 DNA follows: TGTGCCAGCAGTGAGTTTAGCGGCACAGATACGCAGTATTTT. Filled out from reference TRBV2 and TRBJ2-3, the complete variable domain reads EPEVTQTPSHQVTQMGQEVILRCVPISNHLYFYWYRQILGQKVEFLVSFYNNEISEKSEIFDDQFSVERPDGSNFTLKIRSTKLEDSAMYFCASSEFSGTDTQYFGPGTRLTVL.

The chain carries TRBV7-6 and TRBJ2-3, with TRBD2 identical over 12 bases. CDR1 is SGHVS and CDR2 is FNYEAQ in the germline V gene. This CDR3 spans 15 amino acids. Unmatched junction bases numbered 3, after V lost 5 bases and J lost 3 bases. CDR3: CASSPGTSGTDTQYF. The CDR3 DNA sequence: TGTGCCAGCAGCCCTGGGACTAGCGGGACAGATACGCAGTATTTT.